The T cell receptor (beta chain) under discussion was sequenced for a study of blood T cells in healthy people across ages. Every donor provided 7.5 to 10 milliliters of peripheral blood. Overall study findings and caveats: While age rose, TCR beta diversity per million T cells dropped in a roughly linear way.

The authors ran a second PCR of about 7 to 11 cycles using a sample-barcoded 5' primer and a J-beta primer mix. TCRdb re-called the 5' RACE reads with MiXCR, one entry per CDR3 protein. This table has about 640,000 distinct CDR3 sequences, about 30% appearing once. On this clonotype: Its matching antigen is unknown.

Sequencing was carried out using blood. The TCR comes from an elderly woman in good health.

The CDR3 loop reads CASSLTGQDGETQFF. In DNA, the CDR3 is TGTGCCAGCAGCTTGACCGGACAGGACGGGGAGACCCAGTTCTTC. The V call is TRBV11-2, the J call TRBJ2-1, with 7 positions matching TRBD1. This CDR3 region has 15 residues. CDR1 and CDR2 from the germline V gene are SGHAT and FQNNGV. Trimming cost V 3 bases and J 13 bases; bases outside gene matches: 15.